This TCR beta chain was recorded in a study of metastatic and nonmetastatic thyroid tumors. In the study overall: Comparison of repertoires was carried out across blood and tumor or nodule tissue from malignant and benign thyroid patients.

Thyroid surgery was preceded by no treatment in any patient. Findings and caveats of the study: Reportedly, malignant thyroid tumors had significantly higher TCR beta diversity than benign nodules, in blood and tumor.

The CDR3 is made up of 14 amino acids. Germline assignment: CDR1 LNHDA and CDR2 SQIVND (reference sequence). V dropped 5 bases and J dropped 6; count of bases not matched to a gene: 9. This clone was recorded many times. Antigen specificity is unknown. In the study's own analysis: To classify distant metastasis in papillary thyroid cancer, a model was built from CDR3 differences across clinicopathological groups. TCRdb re-analyzed the PCR reads using MiXCR. The V and J calls were determined by TCRdb, not by the authors. The sample records approximately 90,000 clones, roughly 13% being singletons. The genes are TRBV19 and TRBJ1-2; the match to TRBD1 covers 7 bases. This TCR was recovered from a female donor with papillary thyroid cancer or a benign thyroid nodule (not recorded which). Some clones in this sample may be carry-over from other donors' samples. The sample comprised blood. For the CDR3, the DNA is TGTGCCAGTAGTTTTCCACAGGGGTATAATGGCTACACCTTC. Protein product: CASSFPQGYNGYTF.